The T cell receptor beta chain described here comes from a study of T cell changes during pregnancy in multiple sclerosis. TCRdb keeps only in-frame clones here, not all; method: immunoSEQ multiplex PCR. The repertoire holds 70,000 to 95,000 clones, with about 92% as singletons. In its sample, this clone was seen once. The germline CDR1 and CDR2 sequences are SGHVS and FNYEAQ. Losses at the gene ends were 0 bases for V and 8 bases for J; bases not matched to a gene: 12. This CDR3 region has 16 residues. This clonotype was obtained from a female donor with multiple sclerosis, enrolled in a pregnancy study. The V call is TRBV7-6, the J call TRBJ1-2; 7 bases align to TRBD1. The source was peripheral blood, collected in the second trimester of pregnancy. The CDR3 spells CASSLAPGQATGGYTF. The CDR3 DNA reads TGTGCCAGCAGCTTAGCCCCTGGACAGGCGACGGGGGGCTACACCTTC.